The 7 T cell receptor beta chains below were found in one sample sequenced in a study of Ad26.COV2.S vaccination and SARS-CoV-2 variants. The treatment here: around 19 received Ad26.COV2.S at low or high dose, single or two shots; 5 received placebo; per-sample allocation not given. Sample collection was performed on day 63 after the first vaccine or placebo injection. Profiled with immunoSEQ multiplex PCR; TCRdb holds only in-frame clones, not every one. The table records 350,000 to 450,000 clones, roughly 84% of them present only once. This material consisted of peripheral blood, taken in a trial of Ad26.COV2.S vaccine versus placebo. These receptor sequences come from a person aged 18-65 years who received the Ad26.COV2.S COVID-19 vaccine or a placebo.

V is TRBV19 and J is TRBJ1-1, with TRBD1 as a possible D gene (5 bases). V lost 5 bases and J 0 bases, leaving 10 bases between the germline ends. The CDR3 is made up of 14 amino acids. From germline, CDR1 is LNHDA and CDR2 SQIVND (reference sequence). As DNA, the CDR3 is TGTGCCAGTAGTCTACAGGCGTTGAACACTGAAGCTTTCTTT. It codes for CASSLQALNTEAFF.

The chain joins TRBV13 to TRBJ2-7, with D perhaps matching TRBD1 (6 bases). This CDR3 comprises 15 residues. The germline V and J ends were trimmed by 2 bases and 5 bases, with 16 bases remaining between them. CDR1 is PRHDT, CDR2 FYEKMQ, per germline (reference sequence). The CDR3 DNA follows: TGTGCCAGCAGCTTACCAGGGGTAACGTGGAACGAGCAGTACTTC. It yields the protein CASSLPGVTWNEQYF.

This clone was detected once. One end of the junction varies from germline; a read error may be responsible. This sequence joins TRBV13 and TRBJ2-7; maybe TRBD2 (6 bases). The CDR3 is 12 amino acids. Germline lookup yields CDR1 PRHDT and CDR2 FYEKMQ (reference sequence). For the CDR3, the DNA is TGTGCCAGCAGCCTCCGGGACTCTATTGGGGACTTC. This gives the protein CASSLRDSIGDF.

The genes are TRBV3-1 (or the pseudogene TRBV3-2) and TRBJ2-1; TRBD2 matches 13 bases. The CDR3 is 18 residues long. Germline CDR1 LGHDT, CDR2 YNNKEL (reference sequence). V shed 7 bases and J 0 bases; nucleotides not matched to a gene: 9. CDR3 coding DNA: TGTGCCAGCACCCCGGGACTAGCGGGGCCAGGCTCCTACAATGAGCAGTTCTTC. Residues: CASTPGLAGPGSYNEQFF.

The chain links TRBV5-1 to TRBJ2-1; the D is unclear. There are 14 residues in the CDR3. Trimming pared 6 bases from V and 1 base from J, leaving 11 bases between. Germline CDR1 and CDR2: SGHRS and YFSETQ. The CDR3 sequence: CASNLANSYNEQFF. The CDR3 region has the DNA TGCGCCAGCAATTTGGCAAATTCCTACAATGAGCAGTTCTTC.

The gene calls are TRBV11-2 and TRBJ2-1; 9 bases are a match to TRBD2. CDR1 SGHAT and CDR2 FQNNGV come from the germline V gene. Trimming removed 0 bases from V and 3 bases from J; junction bases left unmatched: 3. CDR3 length: 16 residues. This chain's CDR3 is CASSLDSGGFYNEQFF. The CDR3 nucleotides are TGTGCCAGCAGCTTAGATAGCGGGGGCTTCTACAATGAGCAGTTCTTC.

This clone was seen only once. V is TRBV6-5 and J is TRBJ2-2, with D perhaps given as TRBD1 or TRBD2 (5 bases each). Deletions cut 2 bases from V and 7 bases from J, with 14 bases between. The CDR3 spans 15 residues. Germline CDR1 MNHEY, CDR2 SVGAGI. The CDR3 here is CASSYGGSLSGELFF. The CDR3 DNA reads TGTGCCAGCAGTTACGGGGGTTCCTTGAGCGGGGAGCTGTTTTTT.